This TCR beta chain was recovered during a study of Ad26.COV2.S vaccination and SARS-CoV-2 variants. The treatment was: about 20 received Ad26.COV2.S at low or high dose, single or two shots; roughly 5 received placebo; per-sample allocation not given. The study sampled participants on day 63 after the first vaccine or placebo injection. For this clone: What it binds is unknown.

Germline values: CDR1 MNHEY, CDR2 SVGEGT. The CDR3 length is 13 residues. Trimming removed 6 bases at V and 4 bases at J, with 12 bases between. General study points: Analyses of TCR breadth and depth may have underestimated total T cell responses.

Sequencing was performed with immunoSEQ multiplex PCR; in TCRdb, only in-frame clones are kept and a portion is missing. The sample records approximately 480,000 clones, roughly 89% being singletons. V and J are TRBV6-2 or TRBV6-3 and TRBJ1-2; no definite D call. Sequencing was performed on peripheral blood, taken in a trial of Ad26.COV2.S vaccine versus placebo. This receptor was identified in a person aged 18-65 years who received the Ad26.COV2.S COVID-19 vaccine or a placebo. The chain's CDR3 is CASSPGLSYGYTF. CDR3 bases: TGTGCCAGCAGCCCCGGACTGTCCTATGGCTACACCTTC.